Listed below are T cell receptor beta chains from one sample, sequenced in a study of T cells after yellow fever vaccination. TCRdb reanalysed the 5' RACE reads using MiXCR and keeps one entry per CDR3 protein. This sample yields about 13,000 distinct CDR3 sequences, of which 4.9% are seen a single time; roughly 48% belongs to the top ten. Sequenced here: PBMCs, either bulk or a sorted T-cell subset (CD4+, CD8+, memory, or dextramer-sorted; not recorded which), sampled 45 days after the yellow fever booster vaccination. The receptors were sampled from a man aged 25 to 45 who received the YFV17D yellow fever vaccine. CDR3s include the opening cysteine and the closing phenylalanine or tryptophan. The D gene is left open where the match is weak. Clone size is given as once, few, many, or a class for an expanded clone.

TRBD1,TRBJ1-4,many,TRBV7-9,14,CASSYRDRGEKLFF,TGTGCCAGCAGCTACCGGGACAGGGGTGAAAAACTGTTTTTT
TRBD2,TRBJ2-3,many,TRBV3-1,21,CASSQAGPGTSGTAVPDTQYF,TGTGCCAGCAGCCAAGCAGGGCCCGGGACTAGCGGGACGGCCGTCCCCGATACGCAGTATTTT
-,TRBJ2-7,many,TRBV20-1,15,CSARATRWAPYEQYF,TGCAGTGCTCGCGCCACTAGATGGGCCCCCTACGAGCAGTACTTC
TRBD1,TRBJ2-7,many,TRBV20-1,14,CSASKGTGSYEQYF,TGCAGTGCTAGTAAAGGGACAGGCTCCTACGAGCAGTACTTC
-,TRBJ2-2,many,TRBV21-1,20,CASSKVGIRDRVERTGELFF,TGTGCCAGCAGCAAAGTCGGTATACGGGACAGGGTGGAAAGGACCGGGGAGCTGTTTTTT
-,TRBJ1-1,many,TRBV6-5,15,CASSYPSGMNTEAFF,TGTGCCAGCAGTTACCCCTCGGGCATGAACACTGAAGCTTTCTTT
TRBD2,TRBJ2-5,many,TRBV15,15,CATSRETSAQETQYF,TGTGCCACCAGCAGAGAAACTAGCGCTCAAGAGACCCAGTACTTC
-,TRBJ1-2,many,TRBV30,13,CAWSQIQPYGYTF,TGTGCCTGGAGTCAAATACAGCCCTATGGCTACACCTTC
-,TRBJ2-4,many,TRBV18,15,CASAILAEAKNIQYF,TGTGCCAGCGCGATTCTAGCAGAGGCCAAAAACATTCAGTACTTC
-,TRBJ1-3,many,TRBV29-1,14,CSVLDGPSGNTIYF,TGCAGCGTCTTGGACGGGCCCTCTGGAAACACCATATATTTT